Each of the 17 T cell receptor beta chains below was sequenced from the same sample in a study of T cell clonotyping in hematopoietic cell transplantation (dated by TCRdb to the early 2020s). Library construction relied on the immunoSEQ multiplex PCR assay. The source is immuneACCESS, and TCRdb retained only in-frame sequences with V and J called. Part of the clones is not carried over; for the studies checked, unresolved V genes explain less than half of this, and the remainder is unexplained. This sample gives approximately 4,100 clones in total; roughly 94% of them show up just once. The top ten hold around 0.92% of the sample. What the time point label conveys for this sample: 30 days after allo-HCT. The sample consisted of PBMCs, taken 30 days after allogeneic stem cell transplant. The source is a male patient aged 50 to 59 who had an allogeneic stem cell transplant from a related donor, so the T cells may come from the graft donor. Some clones in this sample may be carry-over from other donors' samples.

CDR3 nucleotide sequence: TGTGCCAGCAGCCGGGCCCGACTGGGGGGGACTGAAGCTTTCTTT. It codes for CASSRARLGGTEAFF. The chain employs TRBV14 and TRBJ1-1; TRBD1 is a possible D gene (5 bases). V lost 4 bases, J lost 5 bases, and 17 bases lay in between. The germline V gene encodes CDR1 SGHDN and CDR2 FVKESK. CDR3 length: 15 residues.

This clone was found once. V and J are TRBV5-1 and TRBJ2-5; D is unclear. This CDR3 contains 11 residues. V lost 2 bases and J 2 bases, leaving 1 base between the germline ends. Germline lookup yields CDR1 SGHRS and CDR2 YFSETQ. CDR3 residues: CASSFQETQYF. The CDR3 DNA reads TGCGCCAGCAGCTTTCAAGAGACCCAGTACTTC.

The J gene is TRBJ1-1, the V gene TRBV30; D is unclear. The V end lost 2 bases, the J end lost 4 bases, and 20 bases lay between the germline ends. Germline lookup yields CDR1 GTSNPN and CDR2 SVGIG (reference sequence). The CDR3 loop spans 16 amino acids. The CDR3: CAWSKYTGGVFTEAFF. The CDR3 bases are TGTGCCTGGAGTAAATACACGGGAGGCGTCTTCACTGAAGCTTTCTTT. The full variable domain, rest sourced from reference TRBV30 and TRBJ1-1, is SQTIHQWPATLVQPVGSPLSLECTVEGTSNPNLYWYRQAAGRGLQLLFYSVGIGQISSEVPQNLSASRPQDRQFILSSKKLLLSDSGFYLCAWSKYTGGVFTEAFFGQGTRLTVV.

This clone occurred once. CDR3 sequence: CASSRRQGIGEKLFF. For the CDR3, the DNA is TGTGCCAGCAGCCGGAGACAGGGGATAGGAGAAAAACTGTTTTTT. V usage is TRBV4-2 and J usage is TRBJ1-4; TRBD1 matches 8 bases. In germline, CDR1 is LGHNA, CDR2 YNFKEQ. The CDR3 loop spans 15 amino acids. J was trimmed by 8 bases and V by 4 bases; bases with no gene match: 9.

Only one count was recorded for this clone. The gene calls are TRBV10-3 and TRBJ1-5, with D possibly being TRBD1 (5 bases). This CDR3 is 16 amino acids long. The V end was cut by 0 bases, the J end by 0 bases, with 9 bases between. Germline CDR1 ENHRY, CDR2 SYGVKD. The CDR3 reads CAISESGQYSNQPQHF. Here the CDR3 DNA reads TGTGCCATCAGTGAGTCAGGACAATATAGCAATCAGCCCCAGCATTTT.

This clone came up once. The chain recombines TRBV5-4 with TRBJ2-7; no reliable D call. This CDR3 is built from 13 residues. V was shortened by 7 bases and J by 0 bases, with 11 bases between the two germline ends. Germline-derived CDR1 and CDR2 are SGHNT and YYREEE (reference sequence). Written as DNA, the CDR3 is TGTGCCAGCGGATTGGATGGCTCCTACGAGCAGTACTTC. Translating it yields CASGLDGSYEQYF. Full variable domain (remainder filled in from reference TRBV5-4 and TRBJ2-7): ETGVTQSPTHLIKTRGQQVTLRCSSQSGHNTVSWYQQALGQGPQFIFQYYREEENGRGNFPPRFSGLQFPNYSSELNVNALELDDSALYLCASGLDGSYEQYFGPGTRLTVT.

V gene TRBV13 combines with J gene TRBJ2-5; the match to TRBD2 covers 9 bases. V was clipped by 5 bases and J by 6 bases; unmatched bases: 16. Germline CDR1 and CDR2: PRHDT and FYEKMQ (reference sequence). This CDR3 has 17 amino acids. The CDR3 region is CASSPRGAGGSGKTQYF. The DNA of the CDR3 is TGTGCCAGCAGCCCCCGGGGAGCGGGGGGTAGTGGGAAGACCCAGTACTTC.

The chain couples TRBV30 to TRBJ1-2; 9 nucleotides agree with TRBD1. CDR1 and CDR2 (germline): GTSNPN, SVGIG (reference sequence). V was clipped by 4 bases and J by 7 bases; unmatched bases: 10. The CDR3 loop spans 14 amino acids. As DNA, the CDR3 is TGTGCCTGGACCCGAAGGGACAGGGCTTGTGGCTACACCTTC. Encoded protein: CAWTRRDRACGYTF.

V and J are TRBV19 and TRBJ2-1; TRBD1 is a possible D gene (6 bases). This CDR3 is 15 amino acids long. The germline V and J ends were trimmed by 3 bases and 6 bases, with 15 bases remaining between them. Germline lookup yields CDR1 LNHDA and CDR2 SQIVND (reference sequence). The CDR3 DNA sequence: TGTGCCAGTAGTATTGCCCAGGGGTCAGGCAATGAGCAGTTCTTC. Protein: CASSIAQGSGNEQFF.

The chain carries TRBV4-2 and TRBJ2-7, with 11 bases that match TRBD1. Per the germline V gene, CDR1 is LGHNA and CDR2 is YNFKEQ. Germline trimming cut 1 base from V and 6 bases from J; bases unmatched to any gene: 8. The CDR3 sequence is 16 residues long. CDR3: CASSQGGTGGSGEQYF. CDR3 coding DNA: TGTGCCAGCAGCCAAGGAGGGACAGGGGGATCGGGCGAGCAGTACTTC.

V and J are TRBV19 and TRBJ1-2, with D hard to call. The CDR3 has 11 amino acids. Trimming shortened V by 9 bases and J by 8 bases, and 13 bases separated the two germline ends. CDR1 LNHDA and CDR2 SQIVND come from the germline V gene (reference sequence). The CDR3 here is CASHSIGGYTF. CDR3 nucleotides: TGTGCCAGCCACAGTATTGGGGGCTACACCTTC.

In this sample, this clone turned up a few times. This chain connects TRBV2 to TRBJ2-4; D is undetermined. The V end was cut by 2 bases, the J end by 3 bases, with 11 bases between. Germline CDR1 reads SNHLY; CDR2 reads FYNNEI. The CDR3 has 15 amino acids. The CDR3 spells CASSEYGSGKNIQYF. As DNA, the CDR3 is TGTGCCAGCAGTGAATACGGGTCTGGCAAAAACATTCAGTACTTC.

V is TRBV7-6 and J is TRBJ2-5, with D unclear. V shed 0 bases and J shed 4 bases, with 15 bases lying between them. The CDR3 runs 16 residues. CDR1 is SGHVS, CDR2 FNYEAQ, per germline. CDR3 bases: TGTGCCAGCAGCTTAGCTTATCTTGAGCCCATAGAGACCCAGTACTTC. It specifies CASSLAYLEPIETQYF.

The gene calls are TRBV7-2 and TRBJ2-1, with 11 bases matching TRBD2. J was trimmed by 6 bases and V by 2 bases; bases with no gene match: 3. This CDR3 is 15 amino acids long. Germline V lookup: CDR1 SGHTA, CDR2 FQGNSA. The CDR3: CASSLTSGSRNEQFF. DNA for the CDR3: TGTGCCAGCAGCTTAACTAGCGGGAGTCGCAATGAGCAGTTCTTC.

The V gene is TRBV2, the J gene TRBJ1-6; 8 bases agree with TRBD1. The trim removed 6 bases at V and 5 bases at J, leaving 3 bases unmatched. In germline, CDR1 is SNHLY, CDR2 FYNNEI. The CDR3 spans 14 residues. CDR3: CASRQQGDNSPLHF. The CDR3 DNA reads TGTGCCAGCAGGCAACAGGGGGATAATTCACCCCTCCACTTT.

V usage is TRBV13 and J usage is TRBJ2-3; 10 nucleotides agree with TRBD2. CDR1 PRHDT and CDR2 FYEKMQ come from the germline V gene (reference sequence). Trimming removed 8 bases from V and 6 bases from J; junction bases left unmatched: 11. The CDR3 loop spans 15 amino acids. The CDR3 DNA reads TGTGCCAGCTCTAGCGGGGGCACGCTTCTGGATACGCAGTATTTT. Its protein product is CASSSGGTLLDTQYF.

This clone is a singleton in its sample. V is TRBV5-4 and J is TRBJ1-3; weak D call: TRBD1 (6 bases). CDR1 and CDR2 (germline): SGHNT, YYREEE (reference sequence). The V end was cut by 2 bases, the J end by 0 bases, with 9 bases between. The CDR3 is made up of 15 amino acids. The DNA for the CDR3 is TGTGCCAGCAGCTTACAGGGACGCTCTGGAAACACCATATATTTT. It is translated as CASSLQGRSGNTIYF.